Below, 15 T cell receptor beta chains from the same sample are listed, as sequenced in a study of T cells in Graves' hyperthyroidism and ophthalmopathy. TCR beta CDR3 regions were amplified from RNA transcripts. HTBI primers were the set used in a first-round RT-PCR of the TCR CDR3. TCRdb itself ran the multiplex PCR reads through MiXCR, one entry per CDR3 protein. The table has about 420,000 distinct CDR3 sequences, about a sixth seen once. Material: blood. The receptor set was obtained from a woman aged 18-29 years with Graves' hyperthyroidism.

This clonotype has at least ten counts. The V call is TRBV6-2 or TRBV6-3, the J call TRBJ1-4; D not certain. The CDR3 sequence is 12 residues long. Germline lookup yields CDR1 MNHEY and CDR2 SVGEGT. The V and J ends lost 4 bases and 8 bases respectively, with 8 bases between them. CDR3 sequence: CASSSQWEKLFF. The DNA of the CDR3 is TGTGCCAGCAGTTCACAGTGGGAAAAACTGTTTTTT.

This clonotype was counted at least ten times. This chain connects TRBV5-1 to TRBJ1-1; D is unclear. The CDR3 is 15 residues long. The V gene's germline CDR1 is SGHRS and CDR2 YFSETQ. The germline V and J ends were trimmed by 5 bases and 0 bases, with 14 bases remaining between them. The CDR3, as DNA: TGCGCCAGCAGTAGTCGGGGAAGTATGAACACTGAAGCTTTCTTT. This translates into CASSSRGSMNTEAFF.

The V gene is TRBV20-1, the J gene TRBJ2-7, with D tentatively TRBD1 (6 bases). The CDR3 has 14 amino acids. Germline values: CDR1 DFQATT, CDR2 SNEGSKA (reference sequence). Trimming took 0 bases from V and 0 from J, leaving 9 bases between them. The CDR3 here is CSAREGQHSYEQYF. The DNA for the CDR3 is TGCAGTGCTAGAGAAGGACAGCACTCCTACGAGCAGTACTTC.

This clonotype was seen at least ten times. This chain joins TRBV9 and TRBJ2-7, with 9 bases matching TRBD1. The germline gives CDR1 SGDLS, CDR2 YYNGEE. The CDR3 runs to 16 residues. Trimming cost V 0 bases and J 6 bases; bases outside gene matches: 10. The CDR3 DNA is TGTGCCAGCAGCGTAGGAGGGACAGGGACCCGCGGCGAGCAGTACTTC. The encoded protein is CASSVGGTGTRGEQYF.

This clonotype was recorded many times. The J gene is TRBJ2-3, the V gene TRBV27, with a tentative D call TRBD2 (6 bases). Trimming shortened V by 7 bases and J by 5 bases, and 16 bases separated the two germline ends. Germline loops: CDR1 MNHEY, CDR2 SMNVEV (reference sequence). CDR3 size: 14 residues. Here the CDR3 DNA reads TGTGCCAGCACCTCAAGGATGGGGGGAGATACGCAGTATTTT. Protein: CASTSRMGGDTQYF.

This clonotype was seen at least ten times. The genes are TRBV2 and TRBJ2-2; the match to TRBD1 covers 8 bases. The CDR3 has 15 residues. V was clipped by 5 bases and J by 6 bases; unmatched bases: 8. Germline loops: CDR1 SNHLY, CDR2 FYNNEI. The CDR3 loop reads CASSPGQEGPGELFF. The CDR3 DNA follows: TGTGCCAGCAGTCCGGGACAGGAGGGACCCGGGGAGCTGTTTTTT.

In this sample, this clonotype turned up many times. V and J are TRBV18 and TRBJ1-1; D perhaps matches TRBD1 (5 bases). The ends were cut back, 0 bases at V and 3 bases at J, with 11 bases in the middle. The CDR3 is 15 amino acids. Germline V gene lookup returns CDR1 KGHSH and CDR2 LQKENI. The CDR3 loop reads CASSPPAGTDTEAFF. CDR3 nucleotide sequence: TGTGCCAGCTCACCACCGGCAGGGACGGACACTGAAGCTTTCTTT.

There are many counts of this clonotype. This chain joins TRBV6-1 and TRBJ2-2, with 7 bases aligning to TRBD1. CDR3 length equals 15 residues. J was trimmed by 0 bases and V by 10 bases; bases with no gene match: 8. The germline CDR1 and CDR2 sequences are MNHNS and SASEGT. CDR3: CATGTALSNTGELFF. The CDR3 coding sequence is TGTGCCACCGGGACAGCCTTATCGAACACCGGGGAGCTGTTTTTT.

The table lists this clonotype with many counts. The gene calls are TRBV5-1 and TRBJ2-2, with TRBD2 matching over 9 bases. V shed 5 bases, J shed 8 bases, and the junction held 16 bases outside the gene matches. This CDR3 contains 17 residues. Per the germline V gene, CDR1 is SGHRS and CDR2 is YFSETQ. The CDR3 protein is CASSRIPAGGLGGELFF. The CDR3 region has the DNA TGCGCCAGCAGTCGAATACCAGCGGGGGGCCTCGGGGGGGAGCTGTTTTTT.

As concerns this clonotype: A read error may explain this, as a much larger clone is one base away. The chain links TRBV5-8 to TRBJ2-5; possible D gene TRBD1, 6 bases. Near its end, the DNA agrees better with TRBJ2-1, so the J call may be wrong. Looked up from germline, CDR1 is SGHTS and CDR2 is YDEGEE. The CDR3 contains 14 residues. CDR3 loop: CASRYASAGETQFF. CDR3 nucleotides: TGTGCCAGCAGATATGCATCAGCAGGGGAGACCCAGTTCTTC.

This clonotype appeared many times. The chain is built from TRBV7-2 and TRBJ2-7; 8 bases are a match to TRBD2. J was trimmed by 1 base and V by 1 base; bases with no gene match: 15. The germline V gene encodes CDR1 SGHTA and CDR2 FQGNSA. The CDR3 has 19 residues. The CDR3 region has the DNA TGTGCCAGCAGCTTAGAAAGTGGGACTAGAAGATCGAAGTCCTACGAGCAGTACTTC. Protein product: CASSLESGTRRSKSYEQYF.

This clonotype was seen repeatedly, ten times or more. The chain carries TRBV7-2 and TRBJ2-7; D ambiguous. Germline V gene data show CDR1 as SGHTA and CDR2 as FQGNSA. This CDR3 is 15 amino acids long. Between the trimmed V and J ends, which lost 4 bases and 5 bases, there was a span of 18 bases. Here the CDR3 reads CASSYTPGPGHEQYF. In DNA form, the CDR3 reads TGTGCCAGCAGCTACACACCGGGTCCGGGCCACGAGCAGTACTTC.

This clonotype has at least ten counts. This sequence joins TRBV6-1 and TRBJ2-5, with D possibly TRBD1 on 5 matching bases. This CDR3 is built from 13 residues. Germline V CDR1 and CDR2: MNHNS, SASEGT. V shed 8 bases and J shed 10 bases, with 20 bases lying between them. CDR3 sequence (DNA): TGTGCCAGCTCTCTGGGTTGGGGCGGTGGCCAGTACTTC. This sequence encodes CASSLGWGGGQYF.

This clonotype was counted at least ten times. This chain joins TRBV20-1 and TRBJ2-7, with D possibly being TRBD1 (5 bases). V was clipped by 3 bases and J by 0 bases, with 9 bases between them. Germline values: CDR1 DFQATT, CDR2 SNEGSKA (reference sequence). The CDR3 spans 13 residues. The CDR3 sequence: CSARGLFSYEQYF. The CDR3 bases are TGCAGTGCTAGGGGGCTTTTCTCCTACGAGCAGTACTTC.

Written as DNA, the CDR3 is TGTGCCAGCAGCGCTAGCGGGTACAATGAGCAGTTCTTC. Translation gives CASSASGYNEQFF. This sequence joins TRBV2 and TRBJ2-1, with 8 bases fitting TRBD2. Looked up from germline, CDR1 is SNHLY and CDR2 is FYNNEI. V lost 6 bases to trimming and J lost 4 bases; unmatched junction nucleotides: 2. The CDR3 totals 13 residues.